The rows below give T cell receptor beta chains drawn from one sample of a study of OX40 agonist ivuxolimab in advanced cancers. TCRdb keeps only in-frame clones here, not all; method: immunoSEQ multiplex PCR. The repertoire includes roughly 100,000 clones, around four fifths of them detected once, and more than 0.95% sits in the top ten. The source material was CD4+ or CD8+ T cells sorted from blood, sampled in a trial of the OX40 agonist ivuxolimab. Receptor source: an adult with an advanced solid tumor such as melanoma, head and neck, liver or kidney cancer. The CDR3 runs from the conserved cysteine through the conserved F or W. The order of the fields is J gene, D gene, V gene, clone size, CDR3 protein, CDR3 DNA. A D gene is named only where the DNA matches it firmly. Clone size is given for some rows only: seen once, a few or many times, or a class if the clone is expanded.

TRBJ2-3 TRBD1 TRBV10-3 . CAISESTGQASSTDTQYF TGTGCCATCAGTGAGTCGACCGGACAGGCCTCGAGCACAGATACGCAGTATTTT
TRBJ2-5 TRBD1 TRBV18 . CASSQVTGGKETQYF TGTGCCAGCTCACAAGTAACAGGGGGCAAAGAGACCCAGTACTTC
TRBJ2-1 . TRBV9 . CASSVTGLRSSYNEQFF TGTGCCAGCAGCGTAACTGGGTTAAGGTCGTCCTACAATGAGCAGTTCTTC
TRBJ2-6 TRBD2 TRBV7-2 . CASSLATSGGAGGGANVLTF TGTGCCAGCAGCTTAGCGACTAGCGGGGGGGCAGGAGGAGGGGCCAACGTCCTGACTTTC
TRBJ2-1 TRBD1 TRBV9 . CASSEGIFLFRDRPRNEQFF TGTGCCAGCAGCGAGGGGATCTTCTTGTTCCGGGACAGGCCGAGGAATGAGCAGTTCTTC
TRBJ2-3 TRBD2 TRBV5-1 . CASSLALSGGADTQYF TGCGCCAGCAGCTTGGCCCTGAGCGGGGGGGCAGATACGCAGTATTTT
TRBJ1-3 . TRBV4-3 . CASSQAPDRGNTIYF TGCGCCAGCAGCCAAGCCCCCGACAGGGGAAACACCATATATTTT
TRBJ1-2 TRBD1 TRBV9 . CASSGRGIRDRVTYGYTF TGTGCCAGCAGCGGCAGGGGGATCCGGGACAGGGTAACGTATGGCTACACCTTC
TRBJ2-5 . TRBV9 few CASSVGGRDQETQYF TGTGCCAGCAGCGTAGGTGGTAGGGATCAAGAGACCCAGTACTTC
TRBJ1-6 TRBD1 TRBV2 few CASTRDSNSPLHF TGTGCCAGCACCCGGGACAGTAATTCACCCCTCCACTTT
TRBJ2-7 . TRBV9 . CASSVGSGSYEQYF TGTGCCAGCAGCGTAGGAAGCGGGTCCTACGAGCAGTACTTC
TRBJ2-5 . TRBV7-2 . CASSNLQGVETQYF TGTGCCAGCAGCAACCTACAGGGTGTGGAGACCCAGTACTTC
TRBJ1-2 . TRBV23-1 . CASSQSGTNYGYTF TGCGCCAGCAGTCAATCCGGGACGAACTATGGCTACACCTTC
TRBJ1-2 . TRBV27 . CASTGPRDYGYTF TGTGCCAGTACAGGGCCGCGGGACTATGGCTACACCTTC
TRBJ1-3 . TRBV7-2 . CASSRGRAAGNTIYF TGTGCCAGCAGCCGAGGACGGGCAGCTGGAAACACCATATATTTT
TRBJ2-7 . TRBV14 . CASSSRQSSYEQYF TGTGCCAGCAGCTCTCGACAGAGTTCCTACGAGCAGTACTTC
TRBJ1-2 TRBD1 TRBV6-6 . CASSLGQIYGYTF TGTGCCAGCAGCCTGGGACAGATCTATGGCTACACCTTC
TRBJ1-3 . TRBV30 . CAWSVAGNTIYF TGTGCCTGGAGTGTAGCAGGAAACACCATATATTTT
TRBJ2-7 . TRBV7-3 . CASSAGDEQYF TGTGCCAGCAGCGCCGGGGACGAGCAGTACTTC
TRBJ2-4 . TRBV6-5 . CASSLQAGSPFNIQYF TGTGCCAGCAGTTTGCAGGCAGGGAGTCCCTTCAACATTCAGTACTTC
TRBJ2-3 . TRBV6-5 . CASSFREPDTQYF TGTGCCAGCAGTTTCCGGGAGCCAGATACGCAGTATTTT
TRBJ2-1 . TRBV30 . CAWSVPGEGRNEQFF TGTGCCTGGAGTGTACCGGGCGAAGGACGCAATGAGCAGTTCTTC
TRBJ1-5 . TRBV6-5 . CASSYSRTDQPQHF TGTGCCAGCAGTTACTCGAGGACTGATCAGCCCCAGCATTTT
TRBJ2-1 TRBD2 TRBV7-9 once CASSVGTSGGNEQFF TGTGCCAGCAGCGTGGGGACTAGCGGGGGGAATGAGCAGTTCTTC
TRBJ1-3 TRBD1 TRBV28 . CASSITGVPGNTIYF TGTGCCAGCAGTATTACAGGGGTCCCTGGAAACACCATATATTTT
TRBJ1-1 . TRBV2 . CASGREENTEAFF TGTGCCAGCGGGCGCGAAGAGAACACTGAAGCTTTCTTT
TRBJ1-5 . TRBV28 once CASSWAVIQPQHF TGTGCCAGCAGTTGGGCAGTAATCCAGCCCCAGCATTTT
TRBJ2-5 . TRBV19 . CASRGTGKETQYF TGTGCCAGCAGAGGGACGGGGAAAGAGACCCAGTACTTC
TRBJ1-1 . TRBV29-1 few CSVSGRGLMAFF TGCAGCGTTTCCGGACGGGGCCTGATGGCTTTCTTT
TRBJ1-4 TRBD1 TRBV7-2 . CASSRGQVEKLFF TGTGCCAGCAGCCGGGGACAGGTCGAAAAACTGTTTTTT
TRBJ2-7 TRBD2 TRBV4-2 . CASSLTGTSSSLEQYF TGTGCCAGCAGCCTTACCGGGACTAGCAGTTCCCTCGAGCAGTACTTC
TRBJ1-4 . TRBV29-1 once CSVEDKGEEKLFF TGCAGCGTTGAAGACAAGGGGGAGGAAAAACTGTTTTTT
TRBJ2-2 . TRBV21-1 . CASSNRGREESGRNTGELFF TGTGCCAGCAGCAATAGGGGGCGGGAAGAGTCGGGACGGAACACCGGGGAGCTGTTTTTT
TRBJ1-2 TRBD1 TRBV19 . CASRGTGLSHGYTF TGTGCCAGTAGGGGGACAGGATTGTCCCATGGCTACACCTTC
TRBJ2-2 . TRBV30 . CAWSYEDHGELFF TGTGCCTGGAGCTATGAGGATCACGGGGAGCTGTTTTTT
TRBJ2-5 TRBD2 TRBV5-1 . CASSSGLGQETQYF TGCGCCAGCAGCTCGGGACTAGGCCAGGAGACCCAGTACTTC
TRBJ1-6 . TRBV2 few CASFTGGSYNSPLHF TGTGCCAGCTTCACGGGAGGGTCTTATAATTCACCCCTCCACTTT
TRBJ2-5 TRBD1 TRBV6-6 few CASSYGTGVRPQYF TGTGCCAGCAGTTACGGGACAGGGGTGAGACCCCAGTACTTC
TRBJ1-2 . TRBV19 . CASSIVPGAIVEGYTF TGTGCCAGTAGTATAGTTCCGGGGGCCATTGTTGAAGGCTACACCTTC
TRBJ2-5 . TRBV12-2 . CASRLESSGGPEETQYF TGTGCAAGTCGCTTAGAGAGTAGCGGGGGGCCCGAAGAGACCCAGTACTTC
TRBJ2-5 TRBD1 TRBV2 . CATSPGQGETQYF TGTGCCACCTCCCCGGGACAGGGAGAGACCCAGTACTTC
TRBJ2-2 . TRBV2 . CASSEDQASAGELFF TGTGCCAGCAGTGAAGATCAAGCGTCGGCCGGGGAGCTGTTTTTT